This T cell receptor (beta chain) was obtained from a study of early T cells in non-severe SARS-CoV-2 infection (dated by TCRdb to the early 2020s). With regard to the full study: TCR sequencing used bulk RNA from unsorted whole blood, so alpha and beta chains could not be paired. Study-wide conclusions, independent of this receptor: VDJdb matching was skewed toward anti-spike CD8 responses and likely underestimated virus-specific expansions, missing private and CD4 specificities.

V is pared back by 1 base and J by 5 bases, with 18 bases lying between the germline termini. The germline V gene (reference sequence) specifies DFQATT as CDR1 and SNEGSKA as CDR2. From the cysteine through the phenylalanine, the CDR3 covers 16 amino acids. Solely the CDR3 DNA is kept, with 48 bases framed from the first base. This clonotype was detected only a few times. Its antigen remains undetermined. Per-nucleotide qualities are absent, and no much larger clonotype sits a single base away. Library method: 5' RACE. This sample was sequenced with a NextSeq 500. Unique molecular identifiers were attached to individual cDNA molecules in the TCR library protocol so that sequencing error and PCR bias could be corrected. Both TCR alpha and beta chains were sequenced, and tight co-correlation was observed between alpha and beta sequence abundances in each sample. The authors' pipeline ran thus. Decombinator V4 was used to annotate TCR sequences for V gene, J gene and CDR3. Expanded TCRs were defined as changing significantly between any two time points under a Poisson model with p below 0.0001. TCR abundances were normalised to the total number of TCRs sequenced per sample and expressed as counts per million. MAIT TCRs were defined by TRAV1-2 paired with TRAJ12, TRAJ20 or TRAJ33, and iNKT TCRs by TRAV10 paired with TRAJ18. VDJdb, accessed on 1 November 2021, was searched for TCRs annotated for CMV, EBV and SARS-CoV-2, and TCRs annotated for more than one antigen were excluded. In-frame beta chains were kept once TCRdb had trimmed the public reads at Q25 with fastp and called clones with MiXCR. Each record represents a unique CDR3 protein, reported with the most common genes and DNA among its rows. It is TCRdb's table, rather than the study itself, that gives the V and J calls and clone size. For this sample the table gives 97,000 or so distinct CDR3 sequences, of which about 12% were detected only once. The top ten clonotypes cover 6.2% of the sample.

The study was a case-control design nested within a healthcare worker cohort in London, UK, with weekly nasopharyngeal swab PCR tests and blood sampling. Between 23 and 31 March 2020, the week of the UK lockdown, healthcare workers were enrolled and then followed up weekly for as long as 16 weeks. Recombination connected TRBV20-1 to TRBJ1-5; TRBD1 is perhaps the D gene, given 6 matching bases. This sequence originates from an adult who was a healthcare worker with PCR-confirmed SARS-CoV-2 infection or an uninfected control (not recorded which). Sequences were obtained from whole blood. The bases read TGCAGTGCTAGAGGGGACATACTAACTGGTGATCAGCCCCAGCATTTT. Its protein product is CSARGDILTGDQPQHF.